Sequencing of this TCR beta chain was carried out in a study of identical twins. Findings and limits, study-wide: It was possible that invariant MAIT and iNKT cells partly confounded the zero-insertion analyses. Findings depended on cross-sectional statistics rather than tracking the same donors. Excess sharing between twins was weaker in beta out-of-frame sequences. Cord blood's abundant beta clonotypes had fewer insertions, unlike memory repertoires.

TCRdb re-called the 5' RACE reads through MiXCR, storing one row per CDR3 protein. Altogether a few hundred thousand distinct CDR3 sequences are present, more than 13% being singletons, with the ten largest covering approximately 1%. CDR3 length equals 18 residues. V lost 4 bases and J 0 bases, leaving 22 bases between the germline ends. Germline lookup yields CDR1 MNHEY and CDR2 SMNVEV (reference sequence). A remark on this clonotype: Its antigen is undetermined.

A further study also used this sample, focusing on yellow fever vaccine responses in identical twins.

Sequencing input: CD4+ T cells sorted from blood. The chain is built from TRBV27 and TRBJ2-7; no firm D call. The receptor's source is a woman between 18 and 29 years old in good health. CDR3 sequence: CASSSYTQQRLSSYEQYF. As DNA, the CDR3 is TGTGCCAGCAGTTCCTATACTCAGCAGCGCCTAAGCTCCTACGAGCAGTACTTC.